Listed here is a single T cell receptor beta chain. The antigen remains undetermined. The CDR3 is 15 amino acids. Germline lookup yields CDR1 SGHRS and CDR2 YFSETQ. V lost 4 bases, J lost 4 bases, and 18 bases lay in between. This sample was included in a study of Tregs in tolerant kidney transplant recipients. Study outcomes and limitations: Activated donor B cell expansion appeared to reveal the most relevant donor-specific TCRbeta repertoire.

Using immunoSEQ multiplex PCR, the repertoire was profiled, and TCRdb retains in-frame clones only, with some absent. Among 65,000 or so clones listed, 80% to 90% were seen once. Related graft donors supplied nonmyeloablative bone marrow transplants, and mixed chimerism was transient. J is TRBJ2-7 and V is TRBV5-1, with D possibly matching TRBD2 (7 bases). The material was CD4+ T cells from blood (PBMCs), obtained 6 months after the transplant. This receptor was identified in a human patient who received a combined kidney and bone marrow transplant. A share of the T cells may be of graft donor origin. The CDR3 region is CASSPGGLGPYEQYF. The CDR3, as DNA: TGCGCCAGCAGCCCGGGGGGCTTGGGTCCGTACGAGCAGTACTTC.